This is a list of T cell receptor beta chains from one sample in a study of T cell changes during pregnancy in multiple sclerosis. Produced via immunoSEQ multiplex PCR; TCRdb's table is partial and in-frame only. The sample records around 17,000 clones, 95% to 97% being singletons. Sequenced here: peripheral blood, sampled in the third trimester of pregnancy. Every receptor here comes from a female donor with multiple sclerosis, enrolled in a pregnancy study. The CDR3 runs from the conserved cysteine through the conserved F or W. A D gene is named only where the DNA matches it firmly. Clone size, where shown, is once, few, many, or a class for clones that have expanded.

.,TRBJ1-5,.,13,TRBV6-4,CASSDGRGQPQHF,TGTGCCAGCAGTGACGGCAGGGGACAGCCCCAGCATTTT
.,TRBJ2-2,TRBD2,17,TRBV4-2,CASSQPGLSGHTGELFF,TGTGCCAGCAGCCAACCAGGTCTTAGCGGGCACACCGGGGAGCTGTTTTTT
.,TRBJ1-4,TRBD1,17,TRBV18,CASSPPGTGGLNEKLFF,TGTGCCAGCTCACCACCCGGGACAGGGGGGCTTAATGAAAAACTGTTTTTT
.,TRBJ1-5,.,12,TRBV18,CASSDQGQPQHF,TGTGCCAGCTCCGACCAGGGCCAGCCCCAGCATTTT
.,TRBJ1-2,.,13,TRBV5-5,CASRLTGDYGYTF,TGTGCCAGCAGATTGACAGGCGACTATGGCTACACCTTC
.,TRBJ1-3,.,16,TRBV6-6,CASSYSSASSGNTIYF,TGTGCCAGCAGTTACTCGAGTGCGAGCTCTGGAAACACCATATATTTT
.,TRBJ2-7,.,13,TRBV2,CASSTEEGYEQYF,TGTGCCAGCAGTACGGAGGAGGGCTACGAGCAGTACTTC
.,TRBJ1-4,TRBD1,15,TRBV5-1,CASSGTGTEGEKLFF,TGCGCCAGCAGCGGAACCGGGACAGAGGGTGAAAAACTGTTTTTT
.,TRBJ2-6,TRBD1,17,TRBV2,CASSRQGTPSGANVLTF,TGTGCCAGCAGTAGACAGGGTACCCCCTCTGGGGCCAACGTCCTGACTTTC
.,TRBJ1-1,.,13,TRBV19,CASSLQLNTEAFF,TGTGCCAGTAGCCTACAGTTGAACACTGAAGCTTTCTTT
.,TRBJ1-1,.,16,TRBV5-1,CASSHAPTAQGTEAFF,TGCGCCAGCAGTCACGCTCCGACAGCACAGGGCACTGAAGCTTTCTTT
.,TRBJ2-1,.,12,TRBV6-6,CASSYGRPEQFF,TGTGCCAGCAGTTACGGGCGTCCTGAGCAGTTCTTC
.,TRBJ1-2,TRBD1,13,TRBV29-1,CSGSGAGTDGYTF,TGCAGCGGCTCGGGGGCGGGGACAGATGGCTACACCTTC
.,TRBJ2-3,.,16,TRBV5-5,CASSSPGTTHTDTQYF,TGTGCCAGCAGCTCCCCCGGGACAACCCACACAGATACGCAGTATTTT
.,TRBJ2-1,.,17,TRBV4-3,CASSQDRGGTGYNEQFF,TGCGCCAGCAGCCAAGATCGTGGCGGGACCGGCTACAATGAGCAGTTCTTC
.,TRBJ1-3,.,15,TRBV7-3,CASSQRGSFGNTIYF,TGTGCCAGCAGCCAAAGGGGGAGTTTTGGAAACACCATATATTTT
once,TRBJ2-6,TRBD1,16,TRBV4-1,CASSLSDRAGANVLTF,TGCGCCAGCAGCCTATCGGACAGGGCTGGGGCCAACGTCCTGACTTTC
.,TRBJ2-6,.,15,TRBV15,CATSRAGAGANVLTF,TGTGCCACCAGCAGAGCAGGGGCCGGGGCCAACGTCCTGACTTTC
once,TRBJ2-7,.,14,TRBV9,CASSVDSLSYEQYF,TGTGCCAGCAGCGTAGACAGCCTATCCTACGAGCAGTACTTC
.,TRBJ2-5,TRBD2,18,TRBV30,CAWSVKILAGDPKETQYF,TGTGCCTGGAGTGTAAAGATTCTGGCGGGAGATCCTAAAGAGACCCAGTACTTC
.,TRBJ2-7,TRBD2,16,TRBV7-2,CASSLEEGLATYEQYF,TGTGCCAGCAGCTTAGAGGAGGGACTAGCGACCTACGAGCAGTACTTC
.,TRBJ2-1,TRBD2,16,TRBV4-1,CASSQVFTSGYNEQFF,TGCGCCAGCAGCCAAGTTTTCACTAGCGGTTACAATGAGCAGTTCTTC
.,TRBJ2-7,TRBD1,15,TRBV5-5,CASSLEGGRGLEQYF,TGTGCCAGCAGCTTGGAAGGGGGCAGGGGGCTGGAGCAGTACTTC
.,TRBJ2-3,TRBD1,18,TRBV7-3,CASSSNRRDRASTDTQYF,TGTGCCAGCAGCTCAAATAGAAGGGACAGGGCTAGCACAGATACGCAGTATTTT
.,TRBJ1-3,TRBD1,16,TRBV7-9,CASSFRQGSIGNTIYF,TGTGCCAGCAGCTTCCGACAGGGTAGTATTGGAAACACCATATATTTT